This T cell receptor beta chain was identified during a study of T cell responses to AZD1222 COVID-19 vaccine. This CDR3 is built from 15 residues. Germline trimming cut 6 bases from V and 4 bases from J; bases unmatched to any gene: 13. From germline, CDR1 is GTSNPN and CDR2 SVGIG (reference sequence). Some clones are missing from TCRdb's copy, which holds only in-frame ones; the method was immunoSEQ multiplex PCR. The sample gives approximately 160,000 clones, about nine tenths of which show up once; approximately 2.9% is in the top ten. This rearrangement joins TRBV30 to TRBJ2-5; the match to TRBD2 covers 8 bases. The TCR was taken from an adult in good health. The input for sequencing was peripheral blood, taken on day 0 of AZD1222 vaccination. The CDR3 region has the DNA TGTGCCTGCCTTACCGGGAGGGCGGTTCTAGAGACCCAGTACTTC. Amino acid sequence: CACLTGRAVLETQYF.